Following are 7 T cell receptor beta chains from one sample sequenced in a study of T cells in Graves' hyperthyroidism and ophthalmopathy. Regions amplified from RNA transcripts were the TCR beta CDR3 regions. RT-PCR in the first round (using the HTBI primer set) targeted the TCR CDR3. Each CDR3 protein is one row after TCRdb ran MiXCR on the multiplex PCR reads. Of 310,000 or so distinct CDR3 sequences in the sample, approximately 15% were seen once. Sequencing input: blood. The receptor source for this set is a woman aged 55-69 years with Graves' ophthalmopathy.

This clonotype was found a few times. V is TRBV20-1 and J is TRBJ2-7; no firm D call. The V end was cut by 5 bases, the J end by 2 bases, with 10 bases between. This CDR3 is 12 amino acids long. The germline V gene has CDR1 DFQATT and CDR2 SNEGSKA (reference sequence). CDR3 DNA sequence: TGCAGTGCTCGGGCGCACCCCTACGAGCAGTACTTC. Encoded protein: CSARAHPYEQYF.

This chain joins TRBV12-3 or TRBV12-4 and TRBJ2-7; 7 nucleotides match TRBD1. The length of the CDR3 is 15 residues. V shed 6 bases, J shed 0 bases, and the junction held 8 bases outside the gene matches. CDR3 coding DNA: TGTGCCAGCAGACCGAGACAGGGCCTCTCCTACGAGCAGTACTTC. Translation gives CASRPRQGLSYEQYF.

This clonotype was seen many times. This chain joins TRBV20-1 and TRBJ2-7; unclear D gene. CDR3 length equals 15 residues. The V end was cut by 1 base, the J end by 0 bases, with 13 bases between. Germline lookup yields CDR1 DFQATT and CDR2 SNEGSKA (reference sequence). In DNA, the CDR3 is TGCAGTGCTAGAGTTCGCCCGCTGACCTCCTACGAGCAGTACTTC. Translated: CSARVRPLTSYEQYF.

The sample holds a few counts of this clonotype. The chain links TRBV4-3 to TRBJ1-1; possibly TRBD1 for D (5 bases). The V end lost 1 base, the J end lost 2 bases, and 8 bases lay between the germline ends. The germline V gene has CDR1 LGHNA and CDR2 YSLEER. The CDR3 covers 14 residues. The DNA of the CDR3 is TGCGCCAGCAGCCAAGTTGACAGCAACACTGAAGCTTTCTTT. Its protein is CASSQVDSNTEAFF.

This clonotype was recorded many times. The chain has TRBV11-2 and TRBJ2-1; TRBD1 might be the D (6 bases). From germline, CDR1 is SGHAT and CDR2 FQNNGV. The germline V and J ends were trimmed by 3 bases and 3 bases, with 24 bases remaining between them. There are 19 residues in the CDR3. CDR3 amino acids: CASSFSWSASGASYNEQFF. The CDR3 nucleotides are TGTGCCAGCAGCTTTAGTTGGTCCGCGTCAGGGGCCAGCTACAATGAGCAGTTCTTC.

This clonotype was detected ten times or more. The V call is TRBV11-2, the J call TRBJ1-2; TRBD1 is a possible D gene (6 bases). The CDR3 totals 16 residues. The ends were cut back, 2 bases at V and 8 bases at J, with 21 bases in the middle. Germline V gene sequence: CDR1 SGHAT, CDR2 FQNNGV. CDR3 sequence (DNA): TGTGCCAGCAGCTTACTAGGGGGGCGGCAGGGTCTCGGCTACACCTTC. Amino acid sequence: CASSLLGGRQGLGYTF.

This clonotype appeared a single time. The chain links TRBV7-2 to TRBJ1-1, with TRBD1 matching over 7 bases. The CDR3 contains 15 residues. Germline trimming cut 1 base from V and 3 bases from J; bases unmatched to any gene: 5. Germline V CDR1 and CDR2: SGHTA, FQGNSA. CDR3 in amino acids: CASSLGGQGDTEAFF. CDR3 coding DNA: TGTGCCAGCAGCTTAGGGGGGCAGGGGGACACTGAAGCTTTCTTT.